This T cell receptor (beta chain) derives from a study of blood T cell repertoires in COVID-19 (dated by TCRdb to about 2020). With regard to the full study: Samples covering the acute and convalescent phases of COVID-19 were provided by collaborators in the United States, Italy and Spain. The prospective study material was composed of cDNA or gDNA derived from T cells, B-cell-depleted T cells, or PBMCs. Deeply sampled blood TCRbeta repertoires from subjects exposed to, actively infected with, or recovered from COVID-19 were included in the dataset. The repertoires were made available in a free public database intended to serve as a resource for research on the immune response to SARS-CoV-2. Samples came from the ongoing ImmuneRACE study (first 160 participants) plus 1,254 subjects from 6 global collaborators. Sample metadata almost always included a de-identified subject ID, COVID-19 status, age in years and sex. Where available, HLA class I and class II types were taken from metadata supplied by the sample provider and were not determined by assay-based typing. Broader findings and caveats from the paper: Clinical and demographic metadata were provided uncurated, with the amount varying by source and participant.

Germline trimming amounts to 2 bases on V and 6 bases on J, with 9 as the count of junction bases outside the gene matches. The germline V gene encodes CDR1 SGHRS and CDR2 YFSETQ. The cysteine opens and the phenylalanine closes a CDR3 of 16 amino acids. Only CDR3 DNA remains: 48 bases, in frame from the first base. In the case of this clone: No antigen is known for it. There are no base qualities to consult, and no much larger clone falls within one base.

TCRbeta CDR3 regions were amplified from genomic DNA by means of the immunoSEQ Assay, a bias-controlled multiplex PCR. The study's own analysis went as follows. Nucleated cell counts per sample were estimated from amplification of reference gene primers within the assay. To quantify the absolute abundance of each unique TCRbeta CDR3 rearrangement, sequence reads were collapsed and filtered. Productive Simpson clonality was computed per sample as the square root of Simpson's diversity index over productive rearrangements. In its TCRdb copy, this immuneACCESS table keeps in-frame sequences only and misses some clones. Where compared with another copy, unresolved V genes explain less than half of these, and the others have no known cause. That table is the source of V, J and clone size, and D and trimming were worked out from the DNA. The sample records about 43,000 clones, approximately 86% of which are singletons. The ten largest clones capture about 9.2% of the sample.

Each collaborating institution followed its own protocols to collect whole blood in K2EDTA tubes. Collaborator samples were shipped for TCRbeta analysis as frozen whole blood, isolated PBMCs, or DNA extracted from either sample type. The chain employs TRBV5-1 and TRBJ2-2; 8 nucleotides in the junction match TRBD2. Source material: peripheral blood. This TCR was sampled from a woman aged 80 or over with active COVID-19. This receptor carries the CDR3 CASSFPPTGGAGELFF. The DNA is as follows: TGCGCCAGCAGCTTCCCACCGACCGGGGGGGCCGGGGAGCTGTTTTTT.